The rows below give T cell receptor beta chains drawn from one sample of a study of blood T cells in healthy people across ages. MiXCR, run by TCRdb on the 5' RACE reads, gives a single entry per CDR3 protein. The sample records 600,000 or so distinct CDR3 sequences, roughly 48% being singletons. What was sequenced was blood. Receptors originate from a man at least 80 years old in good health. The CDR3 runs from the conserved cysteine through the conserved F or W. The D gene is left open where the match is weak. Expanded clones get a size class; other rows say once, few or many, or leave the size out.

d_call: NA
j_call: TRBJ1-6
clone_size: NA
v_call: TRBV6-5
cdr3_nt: TGTGCCACCCAAGTAGGGACAAATAATTCACCCCTCCACTTT
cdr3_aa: CATQVGTNNSPLHF

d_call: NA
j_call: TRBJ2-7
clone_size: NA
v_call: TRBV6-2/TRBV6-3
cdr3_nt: TGTGCCAGCAGTCAATGGAACAGACGAGGCGAGCAGTACTTC
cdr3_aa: CASSQWNRRGEQYF

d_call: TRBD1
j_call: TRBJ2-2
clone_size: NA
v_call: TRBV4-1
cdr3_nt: TGCGCCAGCAGCCCGACGGGGACAGTGAACACCGGGGAGCTGTTTTTT
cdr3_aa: CASSPTGTVNTGELFF

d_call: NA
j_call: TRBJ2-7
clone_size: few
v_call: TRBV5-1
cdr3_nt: TGCGCCAGCAGCTTTACGGCAGCGTCCTACGAGCAGTACTTC
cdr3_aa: CASSFTAASYEQYF

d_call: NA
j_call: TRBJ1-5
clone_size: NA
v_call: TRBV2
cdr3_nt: TGTGCCAGCACTGGAGGATATAGCAATCAGCCCCAGCATTTT
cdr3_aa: CASTGGYSNQPQHF

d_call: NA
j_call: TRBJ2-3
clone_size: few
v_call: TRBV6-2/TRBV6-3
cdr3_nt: TGTGCCAGCAGTTACGATGGCGGGGCGACAGATACGCAGTATTTT
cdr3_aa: CASSYDGGATDTQYF

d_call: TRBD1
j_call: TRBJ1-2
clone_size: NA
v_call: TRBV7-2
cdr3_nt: TGTGCCAGCAGCTACGACAGGGGTAACTATGGCTACACCTTC
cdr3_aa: CASSYDRGNYGYTF

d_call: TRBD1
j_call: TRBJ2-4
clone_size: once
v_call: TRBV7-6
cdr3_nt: TGTGCCAGCAGCCCTTACTCGGGACAGGGGGCAGTTGTCAAAAACATTCAGTACTTC
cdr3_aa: CASSPYSGQGAVVKNIQYF

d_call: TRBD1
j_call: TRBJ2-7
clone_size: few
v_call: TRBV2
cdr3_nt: TGTGCCAGCAGCGACAGCCAATACAGGGGCTATGGCGAGCAGTACTTC
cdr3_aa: CASSDSQYRGYGEQYF

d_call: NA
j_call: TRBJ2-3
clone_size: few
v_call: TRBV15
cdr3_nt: TGTGCCACCAGCAGAGATGATGTGGGAGCCCCGGGGACAGATACGCAGTATTTT
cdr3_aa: CATSRDDVGAPGTDTQYF

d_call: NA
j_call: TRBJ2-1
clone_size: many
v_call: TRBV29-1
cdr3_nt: TGCAGCGTTGAAGATCCGGGCCTCGGGGCAGAGCAGTTCTTC
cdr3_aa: CSVEDPGLGAEQFF

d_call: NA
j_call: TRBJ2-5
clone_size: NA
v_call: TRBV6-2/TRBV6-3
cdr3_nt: TGTGCCAGCACCAGGGGGGTTCTTAGGGAGACCCAGTACTTC
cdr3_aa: CASTRGVLRETQYF

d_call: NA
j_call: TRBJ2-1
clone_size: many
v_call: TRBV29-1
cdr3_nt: TGCAGCGTTGAACTCAAGGTGGAGCAGTTCTTC
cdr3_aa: CSVELKVEQFF

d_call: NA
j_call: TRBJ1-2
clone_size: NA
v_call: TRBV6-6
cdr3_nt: TGTGCCAGCAGTAACGGTGGACAGCTATATTATGGCTACACCTTC
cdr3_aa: CASSNGGQLYYGYTF

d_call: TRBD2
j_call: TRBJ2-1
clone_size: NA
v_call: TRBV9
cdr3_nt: TGTGCCAGCAGCAGTAAGGGACTAGCGGGGGGGGATGAGCAGTTCTTC
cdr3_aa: CASSSKGLAGGDEQFF

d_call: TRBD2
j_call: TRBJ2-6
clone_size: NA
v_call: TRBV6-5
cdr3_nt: TGTGCCAGCAGTTACTACGGGGGGGTCTCTGGGGCCAACGTCCTGACTTTC
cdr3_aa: CASSYYGGVSGANVLTF

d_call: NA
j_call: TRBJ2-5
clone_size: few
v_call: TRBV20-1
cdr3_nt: TGCAGTGCTAGCGGAAATAGGGAGACCCAGTACTTC
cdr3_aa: CSASGNRETQYF

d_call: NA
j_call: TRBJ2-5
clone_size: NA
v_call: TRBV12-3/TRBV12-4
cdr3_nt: TGTGCCAGCAGTTCCCTCGACCGAGCAGGGACCCAGTACTTC
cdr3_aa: CASSSLDRAGTQYF

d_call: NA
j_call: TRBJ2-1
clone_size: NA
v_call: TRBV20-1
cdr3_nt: TGCAGTGCCAGACCGGGACTTTCGGATGAGCAGTTCTTC
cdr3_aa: CSARPGLSDEQFF

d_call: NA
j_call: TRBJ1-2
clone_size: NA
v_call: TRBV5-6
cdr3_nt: TGTGCCAGCAGGCCTGGACGGCCCTATGGCTACACCTTC
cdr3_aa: CASRPGRPYGYTF

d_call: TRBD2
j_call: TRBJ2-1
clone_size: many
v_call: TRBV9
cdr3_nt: TGTGCCAGCAGCAAAGCGGGGAGCTCCTACAATGAGCAGTTCTTC
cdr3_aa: CASSKAGSSYNEQFF

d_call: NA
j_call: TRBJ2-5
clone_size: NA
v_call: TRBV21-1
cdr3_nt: TGTGCCAGCAGCAAAGAGGGGGGATCCCAGTACTTC
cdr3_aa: CASSKEGGSQYF

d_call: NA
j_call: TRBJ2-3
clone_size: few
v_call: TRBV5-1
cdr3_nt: TGCGCCAGCAGCTTACGGCAGAGCACAGATACGCAGTATTTT
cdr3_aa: CASSLRQSTDTQYF

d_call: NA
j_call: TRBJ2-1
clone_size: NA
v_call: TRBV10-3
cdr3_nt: TGTGCCATCACTGCCTCCGCGGGGAGCTCCTACAATGAGCAGTTCTTC
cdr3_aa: CAITASAGSSYNEQFF

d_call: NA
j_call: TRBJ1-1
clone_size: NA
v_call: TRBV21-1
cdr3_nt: TGTGCCAGCAGCAAAGAGGACCGGGACACTGAAGCTTTCTTT
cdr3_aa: CASSKEDRDTEAFF

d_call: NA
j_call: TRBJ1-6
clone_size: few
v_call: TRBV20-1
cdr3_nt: TGCAGTGCTAGACTAGACGGGAGCTCCTATAATTCACCCCTCCACTTT
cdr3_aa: CSARLDGSSYNSPLHF

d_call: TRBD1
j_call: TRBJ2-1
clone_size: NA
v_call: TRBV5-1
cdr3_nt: TGCGCCAGCAGCATCGGGACAGTCTCCTACAATGAGCAGTTCTTC
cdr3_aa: CASSIGTVSYNEQFF

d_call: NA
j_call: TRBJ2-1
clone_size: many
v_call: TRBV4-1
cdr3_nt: TGCGCCAGCAGCCAAGTCGGGGGTGAGCAGTTCTTC
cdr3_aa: CASSQVGGEQFF

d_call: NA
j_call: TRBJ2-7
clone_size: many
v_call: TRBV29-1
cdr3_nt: TGCAGCGTTGGGGTGGGGGCCGAGCAGTACTTC
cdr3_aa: CSVGVGAEQYF

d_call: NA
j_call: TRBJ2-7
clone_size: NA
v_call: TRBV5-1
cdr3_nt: TGCGCCAGCAGCCAGGGGGGAACTACTTTCCACGAGCAGTACTTC
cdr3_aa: CASSQGGTTFHEQYF

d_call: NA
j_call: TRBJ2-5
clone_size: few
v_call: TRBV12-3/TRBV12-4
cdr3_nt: TGTGCCAGCGGGGAAGTAAAAGAGACCCAGTACTTC
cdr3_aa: CASGEVKETQYF

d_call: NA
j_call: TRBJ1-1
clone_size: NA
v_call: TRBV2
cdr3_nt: TGTGCCAGCAGGGAAGGGACGGCGAAGAATGAAGCTTTCTTT
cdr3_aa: CASREGTAKNEAFF

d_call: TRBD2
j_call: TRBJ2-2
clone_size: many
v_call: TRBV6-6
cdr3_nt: TGTGCCAGCAGTTACACTAGCGGGCCGAACACCGGGGAGCTGTTTTTT
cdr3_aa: CASSYTSGPNTGELFF

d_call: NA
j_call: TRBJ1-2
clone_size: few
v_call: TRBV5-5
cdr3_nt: TGTGCCAGCAACGCTTGGGGGAGCGGCTACACCTTC
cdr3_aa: CASNAWGSGYTF

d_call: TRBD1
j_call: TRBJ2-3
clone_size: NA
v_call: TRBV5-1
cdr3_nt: TGCGCCAGCAGCTTGGGCACAGGGGCAACGCAGTATTTT
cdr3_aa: CASSLGTGATQYF

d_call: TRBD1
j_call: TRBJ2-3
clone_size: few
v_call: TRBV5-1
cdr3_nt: TGCGCCAGCAGCTTCACCGGGACAGGGGGCTCGGATACGCAGTATTTT
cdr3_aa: CASSFTGTGGSDTQYF

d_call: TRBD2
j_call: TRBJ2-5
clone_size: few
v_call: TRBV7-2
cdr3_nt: TGTGCCAGCAGTCCGGGACTAGGGGTGGGAGAGACCCAGTACTTC
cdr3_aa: CASSPGLGVGETQYF

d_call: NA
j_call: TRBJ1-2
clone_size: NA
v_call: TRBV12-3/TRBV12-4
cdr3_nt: TGTGCCAGCACCTTAACGACCTATGGCTACACCTTC
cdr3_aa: CASTLTTYGYTF

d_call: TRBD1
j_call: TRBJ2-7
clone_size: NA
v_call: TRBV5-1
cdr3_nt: TGCGCCAGCAGCCTCGACCCACCTGGACAGGGAACGAACTACGAGCAGTACTTC
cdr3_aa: CASSLDPPGQGTNYEQYF

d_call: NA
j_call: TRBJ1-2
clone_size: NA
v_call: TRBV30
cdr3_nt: TGTGCCTGGAGTCTTACAGGATACTATGGCTACACCTTC
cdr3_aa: CAWSLTGYYGYTF

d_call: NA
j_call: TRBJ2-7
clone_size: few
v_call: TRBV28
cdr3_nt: TGTGCCAGCAGTTCCTACCGACAACCCTACGAGCAGTACTTC
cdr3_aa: CASSSYRQPYEQYF

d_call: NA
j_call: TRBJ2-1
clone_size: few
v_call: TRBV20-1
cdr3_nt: TGCAGTGCTGCCCAGAGCTCCTACAATGAGCAGTTCTTC
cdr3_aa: CSAAQSSYNEQFF

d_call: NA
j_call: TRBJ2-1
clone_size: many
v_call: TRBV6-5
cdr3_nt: TGTGCCAGCAGTCCCCCGGCGGGGAGCTCCTACAATGAGCAGTTCTTC
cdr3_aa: CASSPPAGSSYNEQFF

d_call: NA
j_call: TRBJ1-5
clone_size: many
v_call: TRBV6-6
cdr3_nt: TGTGCCAGCAGTTACTCGAGTCTAAATCAGCCCCAGCATTTT
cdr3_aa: CASSYSSLNQPQHF

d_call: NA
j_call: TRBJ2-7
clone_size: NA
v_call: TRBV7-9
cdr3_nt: TGTGCCAGCAGCTCTCCTGGCAGGGGAGGCGAGCAGTACTTC
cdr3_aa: CASSSPGRGGEQYF

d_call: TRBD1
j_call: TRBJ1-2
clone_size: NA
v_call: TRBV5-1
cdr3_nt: TGCGCCAGCACCCAGACAGGGGCTAACTATGGCTACACCTTC
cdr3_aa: CASTQTGANYGYTF

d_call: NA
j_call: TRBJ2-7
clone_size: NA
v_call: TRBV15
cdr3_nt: TGTGCCACCAGCAGAGATGTTGGGACCTCTTACGAGCAGTACTTC
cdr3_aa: CATSRDVGTSYEQYF